The rows below give T cell receptor beta chains drawn from one sample of a study of vaccination and CD4 T cells after COVID-19. Their recognized antigens are unknown. In TCRdb, the PCR reads were re-called with MiXCR into one record per CDR3 protein. In the table there are about 20,000 distinct CDR3 sequences, over 50% of which are singletons. Sample: CD4+ T cells from blood, cultured in vitro. These receptors all come from a human donor who had recovered from COVID-19. Both conserved end residues are part of each CDR3. The D gene is left open where the match is weak. Clone size, where shown, is once, few, many, or a class for clones that have expanded.

>NA|NA|TRBV6-1|TRBJ2-1
TGTGCCAGCAGGAATCGGGGGGTAGGGGGCGATGAGCAGTTCTTC
CASRNRGVGGDEQFF
>TRBD1|few|TRBV20-1|TRBJ1-5
TGCAGTGCCCTCGACAGGGGGAGGGTTATGTATCAGCCCCAGCATTTT
CSALDRGRVMYQPQHF
>TRBD1|NA|TRBV12-3/TRBV12-4|TRBJ1-1
TGTGCCAGCAGACAGGGGCGAGTGTGGACTGAAGCTTTCTTT
CASRQGRVWTEAFF
>TRBD2|NA|TRBV6-2/TRBV6-3|TRBJ2-1
TGTGCCAGCAGTTATTTAACTAGCGGGAGCAGCTCCTACAATGAGCAGTTCTTC
CASSYLTSGSSSYNEQFF
>NA|NA|TRBV25-1|TRBJ2-5
TGTGCCAGCAGTGCAATAGAAACGGGACGAGAGACCCAGTACTTC
CASSAIETGRETQYF
>TRBD1|once|TRBV6-2/TRBV6-3|TRBJ1-1
TGTGCCAGCAGCCTACTCAGGGGGACTGAAGCTTTCTTT
CASSLLRGTEAFF
>NA|NA|TRBV19|TRBJ1-2
TGTGCCAGTAACCGACGGGAGCGGGGCCAACACCTAGGTGGCTACACCTTC
CASNRRERGQHLGGYTF
>TRBD1|NA|TRBV27|TRBJ1-1
TGTGCCAGCAGTTTTTCAGGGGGCACTGAAGCTTTCTTT
CASSFSGGTEAFF
>NA|NA|TRBV6-5|TRBJ2-7
TGTGCCAGCAGTTACTCCGCGGTAACCTACGAGCAGTACTTC
CASSYSAVTYEQYF
>TRBD2|few|TRBV7-8|TRBJ2-3
TGTGCCAGCATCCCTAGCGGGGACCGCACAGATACGCAGTATTTT
CASIPSGDRTDTQYF
>NA|NA|TRBV27|TRBJ1-3
TGTGCCAGCAAACTACTTAGGGGAAACACCATATATTTT
CASKLLRGNTIYF
>TRBD1|NA|TRBV19|TRBJ2-1
TGTGCCAGTAGTACCTGGACAGGGGGCCACTACAATGAGCAGTTCTTC
CASSTWTGGHYNEQFF
>NA|few|TRBV27|TRBJ1-5
TGTGCCAGCAGACGGAGCGCTTATAGCAATCAGCCCCAGCATTTT
CASRRSAYSNQPQHF
>TRBD1|NA|TRBV7-2|TRBJ2-4
TGTGCCAGCAGCTCGATCGACAGGGCGAGAGCCAAAAACATTCAGTACTTC
CASSSIDRARAKNIQYF
>TRBD2|few|TRBV29-1|TRBJ2-2
TGCAGCGTTATCCCTAGCGGAAGGCGAGGTAGTGGCGGGGAGCTGTTTTTT
CSVIPSGRRGSGGELFF
>TRBD1|NA|TRBV14|TRBJ1-2
TGTGCCAGCAGCCAAGAGGACAGGGGATTCTATGGCTACACCTTC
CASSQEDRGFYGYTF
>NA|few|TRBV7-9|TRBJ1-5
TGTGCCAGCAGCCTAACAAGTAGCAATCAGCCCCAGCATTTT
CASSLTSSNQPQHF
>TRBD1|NA|TRBV24-1|TRBJ1-2
TGTGCCACCGGGGGACAGGGCGGCGGCTACACCTTC
CATGGQGGGYTF
>NA|NA|TRBV7-9|TRBJ1-2
TGTGCCAGCAGCTCAACGACAGGCTCAGGCGGCTACACCTTC
CASSSTTGSGGYTF
>NA|NA|TRBV11-3|TRBJ2-5
TGTGCCAGCAGCACTAGCTCGGAGACCCAGTACTTC
CASSTSSETQYF
>NA|few|TRBV7-2|TRBJ1-2
TGTGCCAGCAGCTCCCCCCCCCAGGCATCCTATGGCTACACCTTC
CASSSPPQASYGYTF
>NA|once|TRBV15|TRBJ1-2
TGTGCCACCAGCAGCCCGGGGCCAGGTGGGGGCTACACCTTC
CATSSPGPGGGYTF
>TRBD1|NA|TRBV7-8|TRBJ1-6
TGTGCCAGCAGCGCCCGGGACAGGAATAATTCACCCCTCCACTTT
CASSARDRNNSPLHF
>NA|NA|TRBV28|TRBJ2-1
TGTGCCAGCAGTTTAAACCTTTATCGGGGCTCCACCTACAATGAGCAGTTCTTC
CASSLNLYRGSTYNEQFF
>NA|NA|TRBV10-2|TRBJ1-5
TGCGCCAGCAGTGAGGATTGGGGTCAGCCCCAGCATTTT
CASSEDWGQPQHF
>TRBD2|NA|TRBV11-2|TRBJ2-1
TGTGCCAGCAGCCCGGAACTAGCGGGAGGAAACAATGAGCAGTTCTTC
CASSPELAGGNNEQFF
>TRBD2|NA|TRBV11-3|TRBJ2-1
TGTGCCAGCAGCTTAGGTTGGCGGGCTAGCGGGGGAAACTACAATGAGCAGTTCTTC
CASSLGWRASGGNYNEQFF
>NA|NA|TRBV28|TRBJ2-5
TGTGCCAGCAGTTTAGGAATGGAGACCCAGTACTTC
CASSLGMETQYF
>NA|NA|TRBV7-2|TRBJ2-1
TGTGCCAGCAGCCTCAGCGGGACAGCCTACAATGAGCAGTTCTTC
CASSLSGTAYNEQFF
>TRBD1|NA|TRBV19|TRBJ1-1
TGTGCCAGTAGTAGGGGACAGGGGAAGAGTACTGAAGCTTTCTTT
CASSRGQGKSTEAFF
>NA|few|TRBV7-2|TRBJ2-5
TGTGCCAGCAGCTGGCGGCGAGGGGGGAATTCAGAGACCCAGTACTTC
CASSWRRGGNSETQYF
>NA|NA|TRBV7-2|TRBJ1-2
TGTGCCAGCAGCTCTTATGGCCCAACAGATTCTTCCACCTTC
CASSSYGPTDSSTF
>NA|NA|TRBV2|TRBJ2-2
TGTGCCAGCAGTGAACTTGAGAACACCGGGGAGCTGTTTTTT
CASSELENTGELFF
>TRBD2|few|TRBV6-5|TRBJ2-3
TGTGCCAGCAGTTACGCCCCTAGCGGGTTCGGAGATACGCAGTATTTT
CASSYAPSGFGDTQYF
>NA|NA|TRBV28|TRBJ1-4
TGTGCCAGCAGTTTTTACCCCATGGTGAAACTGTTTTTT
CASSFYPMVKLFF
>NA|NA|TRBV4-1|TRBJ1-5
TGCGCCAGCAGCCAACCCTCCGCGTACAATCAGCCCCAGCATTTT
CASSQPSAYNQPQHF
>NA|NA|TRBV21-1|TRBJ2-7
TGTGCCAGCAGCACCCGGGACCCCTCCTACGAGCAGTACTTC
CASSTRDPSYEQYF